This T cell receptor (beta chain) was sequenced for a study of T-cell memory formation after mild COVID-19. The table lists this clonotype with a few counts. TCRdb called the 5' RACE reads again in MiXCR, with one record for every CDR3 protein. This sample has around 470,000 distinct CDR3 sequences, with around 20% found just once. Germline V gene lookup returns CDR1 MGHRA and CDR2 YSYEKL. Trimming left V 0 bases short and J 9 bases short, with 15 bases between. The CDR3 is 15 amino acids. Input material: PBMCs or a T cell subset sorted from them (not recorded which). The chain couples TRBV4-1 to TRBJ2-4, with a weak D call TRBD1 (6 bases). The sequence derives from an adult woman who had mild COVID-19 (a few samples of this study predate the infection). Cell type and time point are not known. Written as DNA, the CDR3 is TGCGCCAGCAGCCAAGATCCCCGCGTGGGGGCCATTCAGTACTTC. Translated: CASSQDPRVGAIQYF.